This TCR beta chain derives from a study of regulatory T cells in long-lasting Graves disease. As for time point: newly diagnosed GD, antithyroid drugs for less than 3 months. The TCR library was made from RNA that had been extracted from PBMCs in TRIzol. In this sample, this clonotype turned up many times. CDR3 regions were amplified by Arm-PCR using iRepertoire HTBI primers to build TCR beta libraries. TCRdb ran MiXCR on the multiplex PCR reads and lists one entry per CDR3 protein. The repertoire includes a few hundred thousand distinct CDR3 sequences, approximately 19% of them detected once, and 10% to 15% sits in the top ten. Germline CDR1 is SGHAT and CDR2 is FQNNGV. V lost 0 bases to trimming and J lost 5 bases, with 13 bases between them. This CDR3 has 15 residues. The same sample was also studied in work on T cells in Graves' hyperthyroidism and ophthalmopathy. As that report states: Newly diagnosed hyperthyroidism, duration under 2 months, in patients aged 18 to 65. Blood also held most thyroid clonotypes expanded beyond 0.001.

The source is a woman aged 25 to 39 with Graves disease. The chain links TRBV11-2 to TRBJ2-5; D may be TRBD1 or TRBD2 (5 bases each). The sequences come from peripheral blood mononuclear cells (PBMCs), collected at new diagnosis, from a patient treated with antithyroid drugs. In DNA form, the CDR3 reads TGTGCCAGCAGCTTAGAGCTGGGGGAGTGGGAGACCCAGTACTTC. Translation gives CASSLELGEWETQYF.